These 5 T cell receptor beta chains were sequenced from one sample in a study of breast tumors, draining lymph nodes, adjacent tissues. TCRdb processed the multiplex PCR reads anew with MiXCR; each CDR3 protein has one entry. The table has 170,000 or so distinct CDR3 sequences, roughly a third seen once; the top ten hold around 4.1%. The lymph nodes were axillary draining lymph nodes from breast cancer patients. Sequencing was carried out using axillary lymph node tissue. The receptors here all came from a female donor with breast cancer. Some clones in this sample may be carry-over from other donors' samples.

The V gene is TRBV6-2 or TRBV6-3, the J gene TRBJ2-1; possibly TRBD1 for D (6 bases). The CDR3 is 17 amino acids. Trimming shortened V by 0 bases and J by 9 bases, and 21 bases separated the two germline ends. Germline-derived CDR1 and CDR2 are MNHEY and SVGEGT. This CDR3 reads CASSYSVGAYLYGEQFF. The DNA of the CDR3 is TGTGCCAGCAGTTACTCGGTGGGGGCCTACCTTTACGGTGAGCAGTTCTTC.

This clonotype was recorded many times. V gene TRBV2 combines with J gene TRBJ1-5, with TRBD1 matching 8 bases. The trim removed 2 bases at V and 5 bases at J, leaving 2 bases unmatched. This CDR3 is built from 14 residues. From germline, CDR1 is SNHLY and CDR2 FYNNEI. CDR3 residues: CASSEQGAHQPQHF. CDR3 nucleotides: TGTGCCAGCAGTGAACAGGGGGCCCATCAGCCCCAGCATTTT.

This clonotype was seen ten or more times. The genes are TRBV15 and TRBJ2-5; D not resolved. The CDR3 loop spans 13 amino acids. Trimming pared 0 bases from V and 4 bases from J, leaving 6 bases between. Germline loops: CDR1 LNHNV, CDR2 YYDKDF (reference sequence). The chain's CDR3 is CATSRDSAETQYF. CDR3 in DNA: TGTGCCACCAGCAGAGACAGTGCAGAGACCCAGTACTTC.

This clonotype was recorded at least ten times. CDR3 sequence: CASSQSLGLVEQFF. CDR3 DNA sequence: TGTGCCAGCAGCCAAAGCTTGGGTCTTGTTGAGCAGTTCTTC. The rearrangement links TRBV4-2 to TRBJ2-1; no definite D call. The V gene's germline CDR1 is LGHNA and CDR2 YNFKEQ. Trimming took off 2 bases at V and 9 bases at J, with 14 bases between the two ends. The CDR3 spans 14 residues.

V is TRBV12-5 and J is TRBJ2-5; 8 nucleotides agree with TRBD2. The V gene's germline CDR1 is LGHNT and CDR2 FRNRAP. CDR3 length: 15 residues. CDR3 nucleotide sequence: TGTGCCAGCAGCCGCCCTCCGGGACTAGTCGAGGCCCAGTACTTC. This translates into CASSRPPGLVEAQYF.